The rows below give T cell receptor beta chains drawn from one sample of a study of cytomegalovirus exposure and HLA in healthy donors. The data were produced by immunoSEQ multiplex PCR, yet TCRdb's version contains in-frame clones alone and is incomplete. The sample yields about 160,000 clones, about 90% seen once. The sequenced material came from PBMCs. The receptors derive from a woman aged 30 to 39 in good health and CMV-seronegative. The CDR3 runs from the conserved cysteine through the conserved F or W. The order of the fields is D gene, clone size, J gene, CDR3 length, V gene, CDR3 DNA, CDR3 protein. A D gene is named only where the DNA matches it firmly. Some rows have no size entry. The others give once, few or many, or a class for an expanded clone.

. | few | TRBJ2-2 | 14 | TRBV6-1 | TGTGCCAGCAGTGGTCCAAGAGCCACCGGGGAGCTGTTTTTT | CASSGPRATGELFF
. | . | TRBJ2-1 | 14 | TRBV4-3 | TGCGCCAGCAGCCAAGCTAGTGGCAGGGATGAGCAGTTCTTC | CASSQASGRDEQFF
TRBD1 | . | TRBJ1-4 | 19 | TRBV4-3 | TGCGCCAGCAGCCAAGATCTGCGGTCCAGGGGGACAACTAATGAAAAACTGTTTTTT | CASSQDLRSRGTTNEKLFF
TRBD1 | . | TRBJ1-1 | 18 | TRBV9 | TGTGCCAGCAGTGCCCCCCCGGGACAGAAAATCATGAACACTGAAGCTTTCTTT | CASSAPPGQKIMNTEAFF
. | . | TRBJ2-1 | 13 | TRBV7-3 | TGTGCCAGCAGCGATGGGGGAAACAATGAGCAGTTCTTC | CASSDGGNNEQFF
. | . | TRBJ2-1 | 15 | TRBV12-5 | TGTGCTAGTGGGGGGGACGGCGGACGGTCCCATGAGCAGTTCTTC | CASGGDGGRSHEQFF
TRBD2 | . | TRBJ2-7 | 14 | TRBV6-5 | TGTGCCAGCAGAGAAGCGGGGCCATCCTACGAGCAGTACTTC | CASREAGPSYEQYF
. | once | TRBJ2-7 | 14 | TRBV11-1 | TGTGCCAGCAGCTCCTCGACGGGCCCCGGGGAGCAGTACTTC | CASSSSTGPGEQYF
. | . | TRBJ2-7 | 14 | TRBV18 | TGTGCCAGCTCACCTCCCGGGAGCCGCTACGAGCAGTACTTC | CASSPPGSRYEQYF
. | . | TRBJ2-7 | 14 | TRBV14 | TGTGCCAGCAGCCAGGAAAGCGGGGACAGAGAGCAGTACTTC | CASSQESGDREQYF
. | . | TRBJ1-2 | 18 | TRBV6-1 | TGTGCCAGCAGTGACCGACATTTTACCGACCTCCTCGATGATGGCTACACCTTC | CASSDRHFTDLLDDGYTF
. | . | TRBJ1-2 | 18 | TRBV5-6 | TGTGCCAGCAGCTTGGGTTTTAGGGCAGGAGGTTTTCGGTATGGCTACACCTTC | CASSLGFRAGGFRYGYTF
. | . | TRBJ2-5 | 13 | TRBV28 | TGTGCCAGCAGCTTTTTAGGGGGAGAGACCCAGTACTTC | CASSFLGGETQYF
. | . | TRBJ2-1 | 14 | TRBV19 | TGTGCCACCGCAGCCGGGACTCGAGGAAATGAGCAGTTCTTC | CATAAGTRGNEQFF
. | . | TRBJ2-5 | 13 | TRBV7-2 | TGTGCCAGCGGGGCGTACCCCCAAGAGACCCAGTACTTC | CASGAYPQETQYF
. | . | TRBJ1-6 | 17 | TRBV9 | TGTGCCAGCAGCGCTGTGGGGGCACCAATACCCAATTCACCCCTCCACTTT | CASSAVGAPIPNSPLHF
TRBD1 | few | TRBJ1-6 | 15 | TRBV18 | TGTGCCAGCTCACCTCCGGGACAGGGTGGTTCACCCCTCCACTTT | CASSPPGQGGSPLHF
. | few | TRBJ1-1 | 11 | TRBV28 | TGTGCCGACGAAATGAACACTGAAGCTTTCTTT | CADEMNTEAFF
. | . | TRBJ1-3 | 15 | TRBV2 | TGTGCCAGCAGTGGTCAGGTGATCTCTGGAAACACCATATATTTT | CASSGQVISGNTIYF
TRBD1 | . | TRBJ1-2 | 17 | TRBV7-9 | TGTGCCAGCAGCTTAGGCGGGGCACCAGGGGGGCACTATGGCTACACCTTC | CASSLGGAPGGHYGYTF
. | . | TRBJ1-5 | 15 | TRBV6-5 | TGTGCCAGCAGCTCTTCGAGGAGGGGCAATCAGCCCCAGCATTTT | CASSSSRRGNQPQHF
. | . | TRBJ1-2 | 14 | TRBV9 | TGTGCCAGCAGCGTCAGGGAAGTTAACTATGGCTACACCTTC | CASSVREVNYGYTF
. | . | TRBJ2-7 | 15 | TRBV5-1 | TGCGCCAGCAGCTTGGCCCTGGGGACCCCCTACGAGCAGTACTTC | CASSLALGTPYEQYF
. | few | TRBJ1-1 | 14 | TRBV28 | TGTGCCAGCAGCGAGGGGACTATGAACACTGAAGCTTTCTTT | CASSEGTMNTEAFF
TRBD1 | . | TRBJ1-2 | 17 | TRBV5-6 | TGTGCCAGCAGCTACGGGACAGGGGATCATATGGTACGTGGCTACACCTTC | CASSYGTGDHMVRGYTF
. | . | TRBJ1-5 | 11 | TRBV6-1 | TGTGCCAGCAGTGGGCCCCAGCCCCAGCATTTT | CASSGPQPQHF
. | . | TRBJ1-1 | 14 | TRBV4-3 | TGCGCCAGCAGCCTCGAGGGGATGAACACTGAAGCTTTCTTT | CASSLEGMNTEAFF
. | . | TRBJ1-5 | 14 | TRBV6-1 | TGTGCCAGCAGCGAAGTCCAGGGTCGGCAGCCCCAGCATTTT | CASSEVQGRQPQHF
. | . | TRBJ1-6 | 12 | TRBV2 | TGTGCCAGCATGAAGGCTGAAGGGTCGGCCCACTTT | CASMKAEGSAHF
. | . | TRBJ2-1 | 14 | TRBV5-6 | TGTGCCAGCAGCTTGGTACGGGCCTGGGATGAGCAGTTCTTC | CASSLVRAWDEQFF
TRBD1 | . | TRBJ2-7 | 16 | TRBV19 | TGTGCCAGTAGTATCGGGGTCGGGACAGCTGCGTACGAGCAGTACTTC | CASSIGVGTAAYEQYF
TRBD1 | . | TRBJ1-4 | 15 | TRBV28 | TGTGCCAGCAGTTTAGGTGGACAGGGCGGCGAAAAACTGTTTTTT | CASSLGGQGGEKLFF
. | . | TRBJ1-5 | 15 | TRBV15 | TGTGCCACCAGCAGATCGCGAGTAAGCAATCAGCCCCAGCATTTT | CATSRSRVSNQPQHF
. | once | TRBJ1-3 | 13 | TRBV10-3 | TGTGCCATCAGTGAGAGCTCTGGAAACACCATATATTTT | CAISESSGNTIYF
. | . | TRBJ2-7 | 13 | TRBV29-1 | TGCAGCGTGGGGGACCAGTCGGGCTACGAGCAGTACTTC | CSVGDQSGYEQYF
. | few | TRBJ1-2 | 11 | TRBV28 | TGTGCCAGCAGTGAATTGGCCGGGACCTCCTTC | CASSELAGTSF
TRBD1 | . | TRBJ2-5 | 15 | TRBV18 | TGTGCCAGCTCACGGACGGGACAGGGGAAAGAGACCCAGTACTTC | CASSRTGQGKETQYF
. | . | TRBJ2-1 | 15 | TRBV9 | TGTGCCAGCAGCGTACTTGGCGAGACCTACAATGAGCAGTTCTTC | CASSVLGETYNEQFF
TRBD2 | . | TRBJ2-2 | 17 | TRBV7-3 | TGTGCCAGCAGCTTAACGCCCACGCGGGGGGTAAACGGGGAGCTGTTTTTT | CASSLTPTRGVNGELFF
TRBD1 | . | TRBJ1-5 | 14 | TRBV5-1 | TGCGCCAGCAGACCCGACAGGGGCAATCAGCCCCAGCATTTT | CASRPDRGNQPQHF
. | . | TRBJ1-2 | 16 | TRBV28 | TGTGCCAGCAGTTTACGCGGCAGCAAGGCCCTATATGGCTACACCTTC | CASSLRGSKALYGYTF
. | . | TRBJ1-6 | 15 | TRBV7-9 | TGTGCCAGCGGGGCTGGGCAGGGATGGAATTCACCCCTCCACTTT | CASGAGQGWNSPLHF
. | few | TRBJ1-2 | 11 | TRBV30 | TGTGCCTGGAGTGTCACCCATGGCTACACCTTC | CAWSVTHGYTF
. | . | TRBJ1-5 | 15 | TRBV9 | TGTGCCAGCAGCGTAGGGGCAGCTAGCAATCAGCCCCAGCATTTT | CASSVGAASNQPQHF
TRBD1 | . | TRBJ2-1 | 14 | TRBV30 | TGTGCCTGGAGTAACGGACAGGGTATCGATGAGCAGTTCTTC | CAWSNGQGIDEQFF
. | . | TRBJ2-1 | 13 | TRBV10-3 | TGTGCCATCGGACGCCCGGGATCGGATGAGCAGTTCTTC | CAIGRPGSDEQFF
TRBD1 | . | TRBJ1-2 | 13 | TRBV28 | TGTGCCAGCAGTTTGGGGGACAGGGGGGGCTACACCTTC | CASSLGDRGGYTF
. | . | TRBJ2-1 | 12 | TRBV6-5 | TGTGCCAGCAGATCTAGCCCGAGCGGGCAGTTCTTC | CASRSSPSGQFF
. | . | TRBJ1-5 | 17 | TRBV27 | TGTGCCAGCAGTCCCCGGGAGGTTACCCATAGCAATCAGCCCCAGCATTTT | CASSPREVTHSNQPQHF
. | few | TRBJ2-1 | 18 | TRBV18 | TGTGCCAGCTCACCGTATTTTGGTCAAGGACAGAAAGGCAATGAGCAGTTCTTC | CASSPYFGQGQKGNEQFF
TRBD2 | . | TRBJ2-7 | 16 | TRBV27 | TGTGCCAGCAGTTTATTGGTAGCGGGAGGGCCCTACGAGCAGTACTTC | CASSLLVAGGPYEQYF
. | . | TRBJ2-7 | 14 | TRBV6-4 | TGTGCCAGCAGTCAAACCGGGACTTCCTACGAGCAGTACTTC | CASSQTGTSYEQYF
. | . | TRBJ2-1 | 15 | TRBV9 | TGTGCCAGCAGCGCGGATCTAAGCTCCTACAATGAGCAGTTCTTC | CASSADLSSYNEQFF
. | . | TRBJ1-2 | 14 | TRBV10-2 | TGCGCCAGCAGTGAGGTTTCCTTCCTCTATGGCTACACCTTC | CASSEVSFLYGYTF
. | . | TRBJ1-5 | 13 | TRBV6-5 | TGTGCCAGCAGCGACCGGGGGATTCAGCCCCAGCATTTT | CASSDRGIQPQHF
. | . | TRBJ2-7 | 14 | TRBV19 | TGTGCCAGTAGTCGAGACAGGAGCCTCTACGAGCAGTACTTC | CASSRDRSLYEQYF
. | . | TRBJ1-4 | 13 | TRBV6-1 | TGTGCCAGCAGTGAAACAACTAATGAAAAACTGTTTTTT | CASSETTNEKLFF